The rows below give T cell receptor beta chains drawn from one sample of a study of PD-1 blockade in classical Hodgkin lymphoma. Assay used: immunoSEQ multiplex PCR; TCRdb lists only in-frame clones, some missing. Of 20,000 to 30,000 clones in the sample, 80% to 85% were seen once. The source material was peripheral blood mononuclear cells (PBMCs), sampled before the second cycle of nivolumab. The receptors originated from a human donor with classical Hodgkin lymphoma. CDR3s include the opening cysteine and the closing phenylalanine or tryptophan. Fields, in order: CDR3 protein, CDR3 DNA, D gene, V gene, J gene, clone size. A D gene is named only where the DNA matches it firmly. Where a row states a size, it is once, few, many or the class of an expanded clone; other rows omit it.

CASSLLVVNEQFF	TGTGCCAGCAGTTTATTGGTCGTCAATGAGCAGTTCTTC	NA	TRBV28	TRBJ2-1	NA
CASSPGPQKEETQYF	TGTGCCAGCAGTCCGGGACCCCAAAAGGAAGAGACCCAGTACTTC	NA	TRBV2	TRBJ2-5	NA
CASSFGGTEAFF	TGTGCCAGCAGCTTTGGGGGCACTGAAGCTTTCTTT	NA	TRBV5-6	TRBJ1-1	NA
CASSLWGTGVSYEQYF	TGTGCCAGCAGTTTATGGGGGACAGGTGTCTCCTACGAGCAGTACTTC	TRBD1	TRBV27	TRBJ2-7	NA
CASSQLVNTGELFF	TGTGCCAGCAGCCAATTAGTCAACACCGGGGAGCTGTTTTTT	NA	TRBV14	TRBJ2-2	NA
CASSFSSNSYEQYF	TGCGCCAGCAGCTTCTCAAGTAACTCCTACGAGCAGTACTTC	NA	TRBV5-1	TRBJ2-7	NA
CASSREAATPDTQYF	TGTGCCAGCAGCCGGGAGGCAGCAACACCAGATACGCAGTATTTT	TRBD2	TRBV6-5	TRBJ2-3	NA
CASRATGTIYEQYF	TGTGCCAGCAGGGCCACAGGGACAATCTACGAGCAGTACTTC	NA	TRBV2	TRBJ2-7	NA
CASSSDGGSSEAFF	TGTGCCAGCAGCTCGGACGGGGGGTCTAGTGAAGCTTTCTTT	NA	TRBV11-3	TRBJ1-1	NA
CASSRSVGGVTDTQYF	TGTGCCAGCAGCCGATCAGTTGGGGGCGTCACAGATACGCAGTATTTT	NA	TRBV7-9	TRBJ2-3	NA
CASSEGGGRSNQPQHF	TGTGCCAGCAGTGAAGGTGGGGGCCGTAGCAATCAGCCCCAGCATTTT	NA	TRBV6-1	TRBJ1-5	NA
CASSLGAGNQPQHF	TGTGCCAGCAGCTTAGGGGCCGGGAATCAGCCCCAGCATTTT	NA	TRBV13	TRBJ1-5	NA
CATTTGRVDYGYTF	TGTGCCACCACCACTGGCAGGGTAGACTATGGCTACACCTTC	NA	TRBV15	TRBJ1-2	NA
CASSPGGQRGNIQYF	TGCGCCAGCAGCCCAGGGGGCCAGAGGGGAAACATTCAGTACTTC	TRBD1	TRBV4-1	TRBJ2-4	few
CASSPTGPSYEQYF	TGTGCCAGCTCACCGACAGGGCCCTCCTACGAGCAGTACTTC	TRBD1	TRBV18	TRBJ2-7	NA
CASSSGQRTNYGYTF	TGTGCCAGCAGTTCCGGACAGAGGACTAACTATGGCTACACCTTC	NA	TRBV6-5	TRBJ1-2	NA
CAISDGQPPGNEQFF	TGTGCCATCAGCGACGGACAGCCACCGGGGAATGAGCAGTTCTTC	NA	TRBV10-3	TRBJ2-1	NA
CAWEGFIDGYTF	TGTGCCTGGGAGGGGTTTATTGATGGCTACACCTTC	NA	TRBV30	TRBJ1-2	NA
CASSQDGGPGYGYTF	TGTGCCAGCAGCCAAGACGGGGGGCCCGGCTATGGCTACACCTTC	NA	TRBV4-2	TRBJ1-2	few
CASRQSYEQYF	TGTGCCAGTCGACAGAGCTACGAGCAGTACTTC	NA	TRBV5-8	TRBJ2-7	NA
CASRGGGQGKADTQYF	TGTGCCAGCAGGGGCGGAGGACAGGGGAAGGCAGATACGCAGTATTTT	TRBD1	TRBV28	TRBJ2-3	NA
CASRDRDGYTF	TGTGCCAGCAGGGACAGGGATGGCTACACCTTC	TRBD1	TRBV6-5	TRBJ1-2	NA
CASSWKNTEAFF	TGTGCCAGCAGCTGGAAAAACACTGAAGCTTTCTTT	NA	TRBV5-4	TRBJ1-1	NA
CASTKGAYNEQFF	TGTGCCAGCACTAAGGGCGCATACAATGAGCAGTTCTTC	NA	TRBV27	TRBJ2-1	NA
CAGGVGTDTQYF	TGCGCGGGAGGGGTCGGCACAGATACGCAGTATTTT	TRBD2	TRBV7-8	TRBJ2-3	NA
CASSLGQPKNIQYF	TGTGCCAGCAGCCTAGGACAGCCCAAAAACATTCAGTACTTC	NA	TRBV7-2	TRBJ2-4	NA
CASTGVEDSPLHF	TGTGCCAGTACGGGGGTCGAGGATTCACCCCTCCACTTT	NA	TRBV25-1	TRBJ1-6	NA
CASSEAAEDEQYF	TGTGCCAGCAGTGAAGCGGCAGAAGACGAGCAGTACTTC	NA	TRBV6-1	TRBJ2-7	NA
CASSFEGGESSYNSPLHF	TGTGCCAGCAGCTTCGAAGGGGGCGAAAGCTCCTATAATTCACCCCTCCACTTT	TRBD1	TRBV5-5	TRBJ1-6	NA
CASSWVTGELFF	TGTGCCAGCAGTTGGGTTACCGGGGAGCTGTTTTTT	NA	TRBV27	TRBJ2-2	NA
CASRYSTAYAEAFF	TGTGCCAGCCGCTATTCGACAGCTTACGCTGAAGCTTTCTTT	NA	TRBV6-1	TRBJ1-1	NA
CASPHARGGEKLFF	TGTGCCAGCCCCCACGCCAGGGGCGGAGAAAAACTGTTTTTT	NA	TRBV5-6	TRBJ1-4	NA
CASSDSGRRASGGYTF	TGTGCCAGCAGTGATTCAGGGCGTAGAGCTTCAGGTGGCTACACCTTC	NA	TRBV6-1	TRBJ1-2	NA
CASSFVDLGEQYF	TGTGCCAGCAGCTTTGTGGACCTGGGCGAGCAGTACTTC	NA	TRBV5-6	TRBJ2-7	NA
CASSPGQYNEQFF	TGTGCCAGCAGCCCTGGACAGTACAATGAGCAGTTCTTC	NA	TRBV7-9	TRBJ2-1	NA
CASRARLASDTQYF	TGTGCCAGCAGAGCCCGACTAGCTTCAGATACGCAGTATTTT	TRBD2	TRBV2	TRBJ2-3	few
CASSSGAETQYF	TGTGCCAGCAGTTCAGGGGCCGAGACCCAGTACTTC	NA	TRBV27	TRBJ2-5	NA
CASSLLQGAWYGYTF	TGTGCCAGCAGCTTATTACAAGGCGCCTGGTATGGCTACACCTTC	NA	TRBV11-2	TRBJ1-2	NA
CAWTSKETQYF	TGTGCCTGGACTAGTAAAGAGACCCAGTACTTC	NA	TRBV30	TRBJ2-5	NA
CASIRDRNSPLHF	TGTGCCAGTATCAGGGACAGAAATTCACCCCTCCACTTT	TRBD1	TRBV19	TRBJ1-6	NA
CASSFQTGNNEQFF	TGTGCCAGCAGCTTCCAGACTGGTAACAATGAGCAGTTCTTC	NA	TRBV27	TRBJ2-1	NA
CASSSDSRGETQYF	TGTGCCAGCAGCTCGGACTCACGGGGGGAGACCCAGTACTTC	NA	TRBV7-3	TRBJ2-5	NA
CAWSVGQPYEQYF	TGTGCCTGGAGTGTAGGGCAGCCCTACGAGCAGTACTTC	NA	TRBV30	TRBJ2-7	NA
CASSGTGHGYNEQFF	TGCGCCAGCAGTGGCACAGGGCATGGCTACAATGAGCAGTTCTTC	NA	TRBV10-1	TRBJ2-1	NA
CASSLRSTLTDTQYF	TGTGCCAGCAGCTTAAGAAGCACATTGACAGATACGCAGTATTTT	NA	TRBV7-6	TRBJ2-3	NA
CASGPFGDTGELFF	TGCGCCAGCGGTCCGTTCGGGGACACCGGGGAGCTGTTTTTT	NA	TRBV9	TRBJ2-2	NA
CASSESGDLYNEQFF	TGCGCCAGCAGTGAGTCGGGCGACTTGTACAATGAGCAGTTCTTC	NA	TRBV10-1	TRBJ2-1	few
CASSSLLPPAYEQYF	TGTGCCAGCAGTTCCCTACTTCCTCCAGCCTACGAGCAGTACTTC	NA	TRBV6-5	TRBJ2-7	NA
CASSVAPGHLLPGANVLTF	TGTGCCAGCAGCGTAGCCCCAGGGCACTTACTGCCTGGGGCCAACGTCCTGACTTTC	NA	TRBV9	TRBJ2-6	NA
CASSLDYRAPGELFF	TGTGCCAGCAGTTTGGACTACAGGGCCCCCGGGGAGCTGTTTTTT	NA	TRBV11-3	TRBJ2-2	NA
CASSFSLAGVGEQFF	TGTGCCAGCAGTTTTTCGCTAGCGGGAGTTGGCGAGCAGTTCTTC	TRBD2	TRBV27	TRBJ2-1	NA
CASSLGPTDLGYTF	TGTGCCAGCAGCTTAGGCCCGACAGACCTTGGCTACACCTTC	NA	TRBV11-3	TRBJ1-2	NA
CASSLESVQGRRGAYNEQFF	TGTGCCAGCAGCTTAGAATCGGTGCAGGGACGTCGAGGCGCCTACAATGAGCAGTTCTTC	NA	TRBV11-3	TRBJ2-1	NA